The present T cell receptor beta chain was sequenced within a study of OX40 agonist ivuxolimab in advanced cancers. Libraries were prepared by immunoSEQ multiplex PCR; TCRdb keeps only in-frame clonotypes and omits some of them. The sample has some 100,000 clones; about 85% are singletons. CDR1 and CDR2 from the germline V gene are SQVTM and ANQGSEA. The CDR3 covers 12 residues. V was shortened by 4 bases and J by 1 base, with 7 bases between the two germline ends. The clonotype originates from an adult with an advanced solid tumor such as melanoma, head and neck, liver or kidney cancer. Source: CD4+ or CD8+ T cells sorted from blood, taken in a trial of the OX40 agonist ivuxolimab. This chain joins TRBV29-1 and TRBJ1-1; the D is unclear. This chain's CDR3 is CSVASGNTEAFF. In nucleotides, the CDR3 is TGCAGCGTTGCATCAGGGAACACTGAAGCTTTCTTT.